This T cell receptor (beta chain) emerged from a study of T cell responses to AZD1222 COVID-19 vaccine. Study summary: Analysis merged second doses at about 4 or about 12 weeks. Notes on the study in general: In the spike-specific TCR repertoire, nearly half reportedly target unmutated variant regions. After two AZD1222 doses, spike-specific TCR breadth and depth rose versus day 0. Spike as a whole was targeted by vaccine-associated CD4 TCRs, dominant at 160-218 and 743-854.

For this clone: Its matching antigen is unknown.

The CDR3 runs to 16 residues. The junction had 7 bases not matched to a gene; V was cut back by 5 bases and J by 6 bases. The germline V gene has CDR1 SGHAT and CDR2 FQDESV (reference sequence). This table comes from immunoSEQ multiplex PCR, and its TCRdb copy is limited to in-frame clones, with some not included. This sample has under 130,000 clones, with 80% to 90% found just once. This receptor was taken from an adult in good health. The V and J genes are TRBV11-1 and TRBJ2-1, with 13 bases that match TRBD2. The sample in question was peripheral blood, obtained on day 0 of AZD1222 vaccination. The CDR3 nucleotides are TGTGCCAGCAGCCCACGGACTAGCGGGAGTAGCAATGAGCAGTTCTTC. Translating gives CASSPRTSGSSNEQFF.